The present T cell receptor beta chain was sequenced within a study of identical twins. The CDR3 is 15 amino acids. Trimming shortened V by 1 base and J by 2 bases, and 10 bases separated the two germline ends. Germline-derived CDR1 and CDR2 are LGHNA and YNFKEQ. Findings of the study overall: Conclusions leaned on cross-sectional statistical analysis and did not track the same donors over time. The degree of excess twin sharing was weaker in beta out-of-frame sequences.

TCRdb fed the 5' RACE reads into MiXCR, producing one record per CDR3 protein. Of some 1,600,000 distinct CDR3 sequences listed, around a third were seen once; the top ten hold 0.25% to 0.3%. Only healthy Caucasians were enrolled as donors. This clonotype was found many times. What it binds is unknown. The receptor was isolated from a newborn girl in good health. The gene calls are TRBV4-2 and TRBJ2-3; D unresolved. Sample: cord blood. CDR3 residues: CASSQVGENTDTQYF. The CDR3 DNA follows: TGTGCCAGCAGCCAAGTAGGAGAGAACACAGATACGCAGTATTTT.